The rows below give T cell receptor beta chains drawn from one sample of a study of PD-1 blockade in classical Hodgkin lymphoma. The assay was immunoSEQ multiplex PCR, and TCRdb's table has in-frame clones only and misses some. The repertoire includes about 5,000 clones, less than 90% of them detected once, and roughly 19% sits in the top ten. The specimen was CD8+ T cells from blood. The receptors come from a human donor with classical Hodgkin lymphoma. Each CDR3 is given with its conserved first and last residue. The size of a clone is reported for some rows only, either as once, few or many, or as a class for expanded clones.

CDR3 protein: CASEGAPGEQYF; J gene: TRBJ2-7; V gene: TRBV5-6; clone size: .
CDR3 protein: CASNSKGGVEQFF; J gene: TRBJ2-1; V gene: TRBV21-1; clone size: .
CDR3 protein: CASSDRGEQYF; J gene: TRBJ2-7; V gene: TRBV7-9; clone size: .
CDR3 protein: CASSLTYRQDYGYTF; J gene: TRBJ1-2; V gene: TRBV5-6; clone size: large
CDR3 protein: CASSLLQGDVGELFF; J gene: TRBJ2-2; V gene: TRBV28; clone size: once
CDR3 protein: CASSDSGGGGQPQHF; J gene: TRBJ1-5; V gene: TRBV6-4; clone size: .
CDR3 protein: CASSLGLVDYEQYF; J gene: TRBJ2-7; V gene: TRBV7-9; clone size: .
CDR3 protein: CASSGGNTDTQYF; J gene: TRBJ2-3; V gene: TRBV6-4; clone size: .
CDR3 protein: CASSVGSGSSYEQYF; J gene: TRBJ2-7; V gene: TRBV9; clone size: few
CDR3 protein: CASRDSPLDTQYF; J gene: TRBJ2-3; V gene: TRBV25-1; clone size: once
CDR3 protein: CASRELAAGSVGEQFF; J gene: TRBJ2-1; V gene: TRBV6-1; clone size: .
CDR3 protein: CASSDSTSGDYNEQFF; J gene: TRBJ2-1; V gene: TRBV6-4; clone size: .
CDR3 protein: CASSDKTGTGGLEETQYF; J gene: TRBJ2-5; V gene: TRBV25-1; clone size: .
CDR3 protein: CASIQDRAYGYTF; J gene: TRBJ1-2; V gene: TRBV7-3; clone size: .
CDR3 protein: CASSPGTGGIYGYTF; J gene: TRBJ1-2; V gene: TRBV27; clone size: .
CDR3 protein: CASSQVTGYYGYTF; J gene: TRBJ1-2; V gene: TRBV4-1; clone size: .
CDR3 protein: CASIPGWGGREQYF; J gene: TRBJ2-7; V gene: TRBV7-8; clone size: .
CDR3 protein: CASSMGLTEYTDTQYF; J gene: TRBJ2-3; V gene: TRBV19; clone size: .
CDR3 protein: CASRFLAGYNEQFF; J gene: TRBJ2-1; V gene: TRBV5-1; clone size: .
CDR3 protein: CASSSSARGHQPQHF; J gene: TRBJ1-5; V gene: TRBV7-7; clone size: .
CDR3 protein: CASNPEAGSYNEQFF; J gene: TRBJ2-1; V gene: TRBV6-4; clone size: .
CDR3 protein: CASSPPGGYEQYF; J gene: TRBJ2-7; V gene: TRBV4-1; clone size: once
CDR3 protein: CASSSGLAGTKDAGELFF; J gene: TRBJ2-2; V gene: TRBV9; clone size: .
CDR3 protein: CASSLSPPYGYTF; J gene: TRBJ1-2; V gene: TRBV12-1; clone size: once
CDR3 protein: CASSDRLAGDNEQFF; J gene: TRBJ2-1; V gene: TRBV6-4; clone size: .
CDR3 protein: CASSPGGDGNQPQHF; J gene: TRBJ1-5; V gene: TRBV25-1; clone size: .
CDR3 protein: CASSVGAGTNEQFF; J gene: TRBJ2-1; V gene: TRBV19; clone size: .
CDR3 protein: CASSEAGPDTQYF; J gene: TRBJ2-3; V gene: TRBV6-4; clone size: .
CDR3 protein: CASSSLGSGSTDTQYF; J gene: TRBJ2-3; V gene: TRBV11-2; clone size: .
CDR3 protein: CSAIIGEQFF; J gene: TRBJ2-1; V gene: TRBV20-1; clone size: .
CDR3 protein: CASSETSETDEQFF; J gene: TRBJ2-1; V gene: TRBV6-4; clone size: .
CDR3 protein: CASSDSGGQQPQHF; J gene: TRBJ1-5; V gene: TRBV6-4; clone size: .
CDR3 protein: CASVQQGSTEAFF; J gene: TRBJ1-1; V gene: TRBV6-5; clone size: .
CDR3 protein: CASSQDSSRWDLGVYEQYF; J gene: TRBJ2-7; V gene: TRBV4-1; clone size: .
CDR3 protein: CASSWTSGTYEQYF; J gene: TRBJ2-7; V gene: TRBV27; clone size: few
CDR3 protein: CATLLAGPGSDTQYF; J gene: TRBJ2-3; V gene: TRBV25-1; clone size: .
CDR3 protein: CASRGDRTYEQYF; J gene: TRBJ2-7; V gene: TRBV25-1; clone size: .
CDR3 protein: CASSLVGGFYGYTF; J gene: TRBJ1-2; V gene: TRBV5-5; clone size: few
CDR3 protein: CASSFRGAVDGEKLFF; J gene: TRBJ1-4; V gene: TRBV11-3; clone size: once
CDR3 protein: CASSDGQNTGELFF; J gene: TRBJ2-2; V gene: TRBV6-4; clone size: .
CDR3 protein: CASSESGLAGVGEQFF; J gene: TRBJ2-1; V gene: TRBV25-1; clone size: .
CDR3 protein: CASSPGTVEAFF; J gene: TRBJ1-1; V gene: TRBV18; clone size: .
CDR3 protein: CASSERSSGANVLTF; J gene: TRBJ2-6; V gene: TRBV6-1; clone size: once
CDR3 protein: CASSPSGNTYEQYF; J gene: TRBJ2-7; V gene: TRBV27; clone size: .
CDR3 protein: CASSLIPRISNEQFF; J gene: TRBJ2-1; V gene: TRBV7-6; clone size: .
CDR3 protein: CASSIGTHNEQFF; J gene: TRBJ2-1; V gene: TRBV27; clone size: .
CDR3 protein: CATSPQWGWDQPQHF; J gene: TRBJ1-5; V gene: TRBV15; clone size: .
CDR3 protein: CASSLISPRATQYF; J gene: TRBJ2-5; V gene: TRBV7-9; clone size: .
CDR3 protein: CASSPGQSYEQYF; J gene: TRBJ2-7; V gene: TRBV25-1; clone size: .
CDR3 protein: CASSIGLAGSDTQYF; J gene: TRBJ2-3; V gene: TRBV19; clone size: .
CDR3 protein: CASSLEDPGRFGGYTF; J gene: TRBJ1-2; V gene: TRBV27; clone size: .
CDR3 protein: CASSAPDRKYNEQFF; J gene: TRBJ2-1; V gene: TRBV25-1; clone size: .
CDR3 protein: CASSLNLGGTSYEQYF; J gene: TRBJ2-7; V gene: TRBV28; clone size: .
CDR3 protein: CAWSQDSPGGKNIQYF; J gene: TRBJ2-4; V gene: TRBV30; clone size: .
CDR3 protein: CASSSWWGNTIYF; J gene: TRBJ1-3; V gene: TRBV28; clone size: .
CDR3 protein: CASITIAGDCEQFF; J gene: TRBJ2-1; V gene: TRBV6-8; clone size: .
CDR3 protein: CASSLTTSGRTDTQYF; J gene: TRBJ2-3; V gene: TRBV28; clone size: once
CDR3 protein: CASSSGTGYEQYF; J gene: TRBJ2-7; V gene: TRBV19; clone size: .